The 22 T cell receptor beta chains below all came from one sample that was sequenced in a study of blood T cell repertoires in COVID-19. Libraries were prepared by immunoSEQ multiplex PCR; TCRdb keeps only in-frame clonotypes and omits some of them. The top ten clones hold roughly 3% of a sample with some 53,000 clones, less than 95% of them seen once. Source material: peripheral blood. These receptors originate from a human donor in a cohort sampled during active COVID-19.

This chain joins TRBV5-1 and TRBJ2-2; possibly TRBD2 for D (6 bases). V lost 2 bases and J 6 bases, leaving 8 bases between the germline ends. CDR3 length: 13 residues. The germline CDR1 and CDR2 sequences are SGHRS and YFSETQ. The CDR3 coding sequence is TGCGCCAGCAGCTTCGGCGGGGCCGGGGAGCTGTTTTTT. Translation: CASSFGGAGELFF.

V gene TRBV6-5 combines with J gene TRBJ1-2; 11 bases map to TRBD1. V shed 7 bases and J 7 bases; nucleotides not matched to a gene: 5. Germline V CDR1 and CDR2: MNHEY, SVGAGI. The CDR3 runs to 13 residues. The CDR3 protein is CASTRTGGRGYTF. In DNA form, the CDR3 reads TGTGCCAGCACCAGGACAGGGGGCCGTGGCTACACCTTC.

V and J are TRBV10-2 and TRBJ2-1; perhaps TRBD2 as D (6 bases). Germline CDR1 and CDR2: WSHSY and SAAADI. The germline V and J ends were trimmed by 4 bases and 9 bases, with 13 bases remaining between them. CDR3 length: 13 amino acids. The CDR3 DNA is TGCGCCAGCAGTGTGAGACTGGGGGGTGAGCAGTTCTTC. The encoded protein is CASSVRLGGEQFF.

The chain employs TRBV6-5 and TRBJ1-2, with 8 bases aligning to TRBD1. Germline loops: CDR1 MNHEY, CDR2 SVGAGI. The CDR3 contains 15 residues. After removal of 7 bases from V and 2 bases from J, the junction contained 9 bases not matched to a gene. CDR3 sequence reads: CASTHGSGGNYGYTF. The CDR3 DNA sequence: TGTGCCAGCACCCACGGGTCAGGGGGCAACTATGGCTACACCTTC.

CDR3: CASWDRGNEQYF. CDR3 nucleotides: TGTGCCAGCTGGGACAGGGGGAACGAGCAGTACTTC. This chain links TRBV2 with TRBJ2-7; TRBD1 aligns across 11 bases. The CDR3 is 12 residues long. CDR1 is SNHLY and CDR2 is FYNNEI in the germline V gene. Trimming cost V 8 bases and J 5 bases; bases outside gene matches: 2.

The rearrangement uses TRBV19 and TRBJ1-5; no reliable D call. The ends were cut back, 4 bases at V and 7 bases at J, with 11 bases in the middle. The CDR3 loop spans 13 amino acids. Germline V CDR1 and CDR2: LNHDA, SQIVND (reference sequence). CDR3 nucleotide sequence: TGTGCCAGTAGTAAGGCCGGGTTCCAGCCCCAGCATTTT. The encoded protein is CASSKAGFQPQHF. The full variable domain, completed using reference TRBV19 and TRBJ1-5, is DGGITQSPKYLFRKEGQNVTLSCEQNLNHDAMYWYRQDPGQGLRLIYYSQIVNDFQKGDIAEGYSVSREKKESFPLTVTSAQKNPTAFYLCASSKAGFQPQHFGDGTRLSIL.

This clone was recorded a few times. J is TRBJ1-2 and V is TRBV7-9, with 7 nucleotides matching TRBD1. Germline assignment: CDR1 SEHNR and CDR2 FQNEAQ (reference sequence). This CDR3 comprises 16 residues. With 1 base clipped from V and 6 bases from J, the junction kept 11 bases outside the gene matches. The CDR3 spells CASSLGGIRDSNGYTF. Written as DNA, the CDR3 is TGTGCCAGCAGCTTAGGGGGTATTAGGGACAGCAATGGCTACACCTTC.

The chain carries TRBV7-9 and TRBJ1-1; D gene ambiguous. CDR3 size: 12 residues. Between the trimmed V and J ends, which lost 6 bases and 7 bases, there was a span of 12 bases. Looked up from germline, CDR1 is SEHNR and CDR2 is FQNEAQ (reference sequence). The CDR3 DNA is TGTGCCAGCAGGCTAGAGTCCCTTGAAGCTTTCTTT. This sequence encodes CASRLESLEAFF.

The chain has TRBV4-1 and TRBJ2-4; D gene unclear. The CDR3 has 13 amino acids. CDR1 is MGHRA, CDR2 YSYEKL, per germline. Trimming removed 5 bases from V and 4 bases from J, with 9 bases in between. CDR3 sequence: CASSSIDKNIQYF. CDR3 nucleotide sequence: TGCGCCAGCAGCTCCATAGATAAAAACATTCAGTACTTC.

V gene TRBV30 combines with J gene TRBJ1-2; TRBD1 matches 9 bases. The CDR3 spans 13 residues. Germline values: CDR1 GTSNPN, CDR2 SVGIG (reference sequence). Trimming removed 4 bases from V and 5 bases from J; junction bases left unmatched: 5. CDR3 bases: TGTGCCTGGATGACCGACAGGGGGTATGGCTACACCTTC. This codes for CAWMTDRGYGYTF.

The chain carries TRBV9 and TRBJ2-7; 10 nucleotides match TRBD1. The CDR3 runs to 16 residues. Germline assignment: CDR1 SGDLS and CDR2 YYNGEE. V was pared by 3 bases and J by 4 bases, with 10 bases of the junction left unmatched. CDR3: CASSGGPGQGTYEQYF. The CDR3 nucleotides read TGTGCCAGCAGCGGGGGGCCGGGACAGGGGACTTACGAGCAGTACTTC.

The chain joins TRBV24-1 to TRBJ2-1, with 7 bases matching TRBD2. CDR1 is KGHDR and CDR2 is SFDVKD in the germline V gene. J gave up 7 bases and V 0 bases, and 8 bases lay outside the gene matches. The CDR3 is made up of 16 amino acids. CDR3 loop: CATSDLITGGLNEQFF. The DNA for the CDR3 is TGTGCCACCAGTGATTTGATTACGGGAGGTCTAAATGAGCAGTTCTTC.

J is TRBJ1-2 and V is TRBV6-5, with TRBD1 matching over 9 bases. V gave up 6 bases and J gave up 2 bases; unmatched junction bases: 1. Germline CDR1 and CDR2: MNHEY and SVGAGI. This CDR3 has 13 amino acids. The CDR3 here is CASRTGGNYGYTF. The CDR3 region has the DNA TGTGCCAGCAGGACAGGGGGGAACTATGGCTACACCTTC.

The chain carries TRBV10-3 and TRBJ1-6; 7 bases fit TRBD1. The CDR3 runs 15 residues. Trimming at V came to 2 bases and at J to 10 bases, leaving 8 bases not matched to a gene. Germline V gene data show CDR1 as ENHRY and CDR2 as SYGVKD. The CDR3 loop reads CAISEERGLGSPLHF. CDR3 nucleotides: TGTGCCATCAGTGAGGAGAGGGGGCTGGGCTCACCCCTCCACTTT.

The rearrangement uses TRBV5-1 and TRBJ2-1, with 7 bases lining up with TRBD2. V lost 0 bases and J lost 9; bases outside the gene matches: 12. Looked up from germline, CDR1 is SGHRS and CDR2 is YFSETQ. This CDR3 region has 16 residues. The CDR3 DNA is TGCGCCAGCAGCTTGGACGCGGGGGTCGTGGGAGGTGAGCAGTTCTTC. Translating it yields CASSLDAGVVGGEQFF.

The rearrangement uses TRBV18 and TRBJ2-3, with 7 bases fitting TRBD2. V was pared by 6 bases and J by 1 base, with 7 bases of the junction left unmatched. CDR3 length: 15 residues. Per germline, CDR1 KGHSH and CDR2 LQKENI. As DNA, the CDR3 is TGTGCCAGCTCTCCCGGGACTATACGCACAGATACGCAGTATTTT. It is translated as CASSPGTIRTDTQYF.

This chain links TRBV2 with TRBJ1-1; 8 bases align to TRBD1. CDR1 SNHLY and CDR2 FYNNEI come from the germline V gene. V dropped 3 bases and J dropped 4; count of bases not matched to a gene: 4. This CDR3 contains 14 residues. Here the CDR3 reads CASSDPTGGTEAFF. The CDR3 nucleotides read TGTGCCAGCAGTGACCCTACAGGGGGCACTGAAGCTTTCTTT. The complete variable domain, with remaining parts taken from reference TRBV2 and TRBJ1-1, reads EPEVTQTPSHQVTQMGQEVILRCVPISNHLYFYWYRQILGQKVEFLVSFYNNEISEKSEIFDDQFSVERPDGSNFTLKIRSTKLEDSAMYFCASSDPTGGTEAFFGQGTRLTVV.

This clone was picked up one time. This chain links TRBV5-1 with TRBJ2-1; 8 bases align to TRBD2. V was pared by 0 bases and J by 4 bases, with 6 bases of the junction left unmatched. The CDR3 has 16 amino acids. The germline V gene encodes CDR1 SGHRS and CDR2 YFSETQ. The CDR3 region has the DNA TGCGCCAGCAGCTTGGTCGGTAGCGGGATGTACAATGAGCAGTTCTTC. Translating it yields CASSLVGSGMYNEQFF.

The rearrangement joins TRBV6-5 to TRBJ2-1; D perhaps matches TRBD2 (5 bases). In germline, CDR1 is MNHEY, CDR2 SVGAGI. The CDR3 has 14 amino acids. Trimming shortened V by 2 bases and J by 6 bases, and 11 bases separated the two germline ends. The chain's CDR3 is CASSYLSTSNEQFF. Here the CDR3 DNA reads TGTGCCAGCAGTTACCTTTCAACTAGCAATGAGCAGTTCTTC.

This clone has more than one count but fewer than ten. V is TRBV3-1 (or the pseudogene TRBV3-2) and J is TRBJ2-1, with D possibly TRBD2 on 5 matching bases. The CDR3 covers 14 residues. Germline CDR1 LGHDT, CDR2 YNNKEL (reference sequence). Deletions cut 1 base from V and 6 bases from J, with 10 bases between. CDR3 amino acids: CASSQVRVGNEQFF. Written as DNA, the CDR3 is TGTGCCAGCAGCCAAGTGCGGGTTGGCAATGAGCAGTTCTTC.

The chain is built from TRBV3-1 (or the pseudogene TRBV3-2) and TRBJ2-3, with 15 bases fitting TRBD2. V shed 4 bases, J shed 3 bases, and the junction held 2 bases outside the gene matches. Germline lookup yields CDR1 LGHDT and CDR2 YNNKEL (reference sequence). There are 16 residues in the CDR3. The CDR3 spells CASSRGLAGGTDTQYF. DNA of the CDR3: TGTGCCAGCAGCCGGGGACTAGCGGGAGGTACAGATACGCAGTATTTT.

CDR3 sequence: CASSPLLADTQYF. Here the CDR3 DNA reads TGTGCCAGCAGCCCCCTATTGGCAGATACGCAGTATTTT. This chain uses TRBV5-4 with TRBJ2-3; D is ambiguous. CDR3 length: 13 amino acids. The V gene lost 4 bases and the J gene lost 4 bases, with 10 bases spanning the gap. Germline loops: CDR1 SGHNT, CDR2 YYREEE (reference sequence).